This T cell receptor (beta chain) was observed in a study of cytomegalovirus exposure and HLA in healthy donors. Study summary: There were approximately 80 million unique TCRs (from HLA-typed donors) in an early data release. Of the donors genotyped, 300 to 500 in all, about 80% fell in the Caucasian-associated ancestry cluster.

General observations from the study: Previous analysis showed most TCR beta V segments were productive about 90% or about 30% of the time. Most TCR sequences were seen very rarely across donors, but some public TCRs occurred in many.

PCR involved 60 Vbeta and 13 Jbeta primers. Repertoires were generated with immunoSEQ multiplex PCR, while TCRdb's copy carries only in-frame clones and drops some. The sample carries about 86,000 clones, more than 70% recorded once. This clone came up once. What it binds is not known. V lost 7 bases, J lost 1 base, and 11 bases lay in between. The CDR3 runs 13 residues. Per the germline V gene, CDR1 is MDHEN and CDR2 is SYDVKM. The sequencing sample was made of PBMCs. The V gene is TRBV28, the J gene TRBJ2-7; weak D call: TRBD2 (6 bases). The receptor comes from a male donor in good health and CMV-seropositive. CDR3 sequence (DNA): TGTGCCAGCAAGCGGGCAGGGTCCTACGAGCAGTACTTC. This translates into CASKRAGSYEQYF.